Following are 19 T cell receptor beta chains from one sample sequenced in a study of blood T cell repertoires in COVID-19. Assay used: immunoSEQ multiplex PCR; TCRdb lists only in-frame clones, some missing. The data contain more than 200,000 clones, about 88% of them singletons. The source material was peripheral blood. These receptors all stem from a woman aged 45-65 years with COVID-19, enrolled during active disease.

J is TRBJ1-6 and V is TRBV2; perhaps TRBD1 as D (6 bases). Between the trimmed V and J ends, which lost 3 bases and 10 bases, there was a span of 13 bases. CDR1 is SNHLY, CDR2 FYNNEI, per germline. This CDR3 region has 14 residues. The CDR3 sequence: CASSERQGNSPLHF. CDR3 in DNA: TGTGCCAGCAGTGAGCGTCAGGGGAACTCACCCCTCCACTTT.

This chain joins TRBV11-2 and TRBJ2-3; a weak D match, TRBD1 (6 bases). V was pared by 5 bases and J by 4 bases, with 16 bases between. The germline V gene has CDR1 SGHAT and CDR2 FQNNGV. CDR3 length: 15 amino acids. This CDR3 is CASSRGGTSADTQYF. The DNA of the CDR3 is TGTGCCAGCAGCCGAGGGGGTACCTCAGCAGATACGCAGTATTTT.

The rearrangement uses TRBV2 and TRBJ2-3; 9 bases are a match to TRBD2. This CDR3 contains 15 residues. Germline CDR1 SNHLY, CDR2 FYNNEI. The J segment lost 3 bases and the V segment lost 11 bases, leaving 12 bases of the junction unmatched. The CDR3 sequence is CAGNGASGATDTQYF. In DNA form, the CDR3 reads TGTGCCGGAAACGGGGCTAGCGGGGCAACAGATACGCAGTATTTT.

The rearrangement joins TRBV21-1 to TRBJ1-2; no check of the table's D call, TRBD1, against the DNA was made. TRBV21-1 is a pseudogene locus. There are 18 residues in the CDR3. CDR3 in DNA: TGTGCCAGCAGCAAAGTTCGACAGGGGCCTCCAGCTAACTATGGCTACACCTTC. This sequence encodes CASSKVRQGPPANYGYTF.

This clone was seen more than once but under ten times. The DNA of the CDR3 is TGTGCCAGCAGACCCGGACAGGGCGGCACTGAAGCTTTCTTT. It is translated as CASRPGQGGTEAFF. This chain uses TRBV7-9 with TRBJ1-1, with 8 bases lining up with TRBD1. V lost 6 bases and J lost 4; bases outside the gene matches: 7. Germline assignment: CDR1 SEHNR and CDR2 FQNEAQ (reference sequence). The CDR3 has 14 amino acids.

V gene TRBV15 combines with J gene TRBJ1-2; 9 nucleotides align to TRBD1. Germline CDR1 reads LNHNV; CDR2 reads YYDKDF (reference sequence). This CDR3 spans 18 amino acids. The trim removed 1 base at V and 4 bases at J, leaving 13 bases unmatched. DNA for the CDR3: TGTGCCACCAGCAGAGCCGCTAAGGGGGACAGGGATGGCTATGGCTACACCTTC. It specifies CATSRAAKGDRDGYGYTF.

This rearrangement joins TRBV18 to TRBJ2-6; TRBD1 agrees at 9 bases. V was clipped by 0 bases and J by 4 bases; unmatched bases: 4. Germline-derived CDR1 and CDR2 are KGHSH and LQKENI. This CDR3 contains 17 residues. CDR3 bases: TGTGCCAGCTCACCACCGGGGACAGGGTCCGGGGCCAACGTCCTGACTTTC. It translates to CASSPPGTGSGANVLTF.

The J gene is TRBJ1-1, the V gene TRBV28; 10 positions match TRBD1. V lost 1 base and J lost 8; bases outside the gene matches: 4. Germline V gene lookup returns CDR1 MDHEN and CDR2 SYDVKM. CDR3 length: 14 residues. The CDR3 protein is CASSLYQTGGEAFF. The CDR3 DNA reads as TGTGCCAGCAGTTTATATCAGACAGGGGGCGAAGCTTTCTTT.

CDR3 DNA sequence: TGTGCCAGCAGCCAAGATGAGGGGGACTACGAGCAGTACTTC. Protein product: CASSQDEGDYEQYF. The chain carries TRBV4-2 and TRBJ2-7, with a tentative D call TRBD1 (6 bases). V lost 0 bases and J lost 3, with 9 bases in between. The V gene's germline CDR1 is LGHNA and CDR2 YNFKEQ. This CDR3 spans 14 amino acids.

The chain has TRBV2 and TRBJ1-1; possible D gene TRBD1, 5 bases. The CDR3 is 13 residues long. Germline CDR1 is SNHLY and CDR2 is FYNNEI. V was trimmed by 5 bases and J by 3 bases, leaving 10 bases between them. This CDR3 reads CASSMTEYTEAFF. The CDR3 region has the DNA TGTGCCAGCAGTATGACAGAGTACACTGAAGCTTTCTTT.

J is TRBJ2-7 and V is TRBV5-4; tentatively, D is TRBD1 (5 bases). This CDR3 spans 14 amino acids. Trimming shortened V by 0 bases and J by 2 bases, and 9 bases separated the two germline ends. Looked up from germline, CDR1 is SGHNT and CDR2 is YYREEE (reference sequence). CDR3 amino acids: CASSLGTRTYEQYF. The CDR3 nucleotides are TGTGCCAGCAGCTTGGGGACACGAACCTACGAGCAGTACTTC.

This clone has just one count. In nucleotides, the CDR3 is TGCGCCAGCAGTGAGTTAGCGGGGGCTAAATACAATGAGCAGTTCTTC. The encoded protein is CASSELAGAKYNEQFF. The chain combines TRBV10-1 with TRBJ2-1; 9 positions agree with TRBD2. J was trimmed by 4 bases and V by 1 base; bases with no gene match: 5. The CDR3 is made up of 16 amino acids. CDR1 is WNHNN, CDR2 SYGVQD, per germline (reference sequence).

V usage is TRBV27 and J usage is TRBJ2-7; 8 positions agree with TRBD2. The germline CDR1 and CDR2 sequences are MNHEY and SMNVEV (reference sequence). The CDR3 extends over 14 amino acids. Trimming removed 3 bases from V and 7 bases from J; junction bases left unmatched: 8. The CDR3 loop reads CASSFTAGEGEQYV. CDR3 DNA sequence: TGTGCCAGCAGTTTTACAGCGGGGGAAGGAGAGCAGTACGTC.

This clone has a handful of counts. The chain recombines TRBV3-1 (or the pseudogene TRBV3-2) with TRBJ1-1; TRBD1 aligns across 9 bases. This CDR3 has 14 amino acids. V lost 11 bases to trimming and J lost 7 bases; unmatched junction nucleotides: 14. The germline gives CDR1 LGHDT, CDR2 YNNKEL (reference sequence). CDR3 sequence (DNA): TGTGCCTGTGCCCCCGGGACAGGGTCATTTGAAGCTTTCTTT. It codes for CACAPGTGSFEAFF.

This clone was picked up a small number of times. V gene TRBV9 combines with J gene TRBJ2-2; possibly TRBD2 for D (5 bases). This CDR3 has 14 amino acids. V lost 5 bases, J lost 1 base, and 9 bases lay in between. In germline, CDR1 is SGDLS, CDR2 YYNGEE. As DNA, the CDR3 is TGTGCCAGCAGGGCGGGTCGGAACACCGGGGAGCTGTTTTTT. Encoded protein: CASRAGRNTGELFF. Combining the CDR3 with reference TRBV9 and TRBJ2-2 gives the whole variable domain DSGVTQTPKHLITATGQRVTLRCSPRSGDLSVYWYQQSLDQGLQFLIQYYNGEERAKGNILERFSAQQFPDLHSELNLSSLELGDSALYFCASRAGRNTGELFFGEGSRLTVL.

This chain uses TRBV27 with TRBJ2-2; 16 bases fit TRBD2. V shed 2 bases and J 5 bases; nucleotides not matched to a gene: 5. The V gene's germline CDR1 is MNHEY and CDR2 SMNVEV (reference sequence). This CDR3 is built from 18 residues. CDR3 amino acids: CASSLVGLAGGRTGELFF. The CDR3 DNA reads as TGTGCCAGCAGTTTAGTGGGACTAGCGGGGGGGCGTACCGGGGAGCTGTTTTTT.

The genes are TRBV28 and TRBJ2-7; 8 bases agree with TRBD2. With V trimmed by 5 bases and J by 6 bases, 6 bases remained unmatched. Per the germline V gene, CDR1 is MDHEN and CDR2 is SYDVKM. The CDR3 totals 13 residues. CDR3 residues: CASSPGGFREQYF. Written as DNA, the CDR3 is TGTGCCAGCAGTCCGGGGGGGTTCCGCGAGCAGTACTTC.

The chain employs TRBV5-1 and TRBJ1-1, with a possible D match to TRBD1 (5 bases). CDR1 is SGHRS, CDR2 YFSETQ, per germline. The CDR3 is 14 residues long. V shed 2 bases and J shed 4 bases, with 12 bases lying between them. The CDR3, as DNA: TGCGCCAGCAGCTTAGACAGCATGATCACTGAAGCTTTCTTT. This encodes CASSLDSMITEAFF.

This clone was recorded only once. V and J are TRBV11-2 and TRBJ2-3; D call uncertain. V lost 2 bases to trimming and J lost 0 bases, with 15 bases between them. The CDR3 sequence is 17 residues long. Germline CDR1 reads SGHAT; CDR2 reads FQNNGV. Here the CDR3 reads CASSLSAAADSTDTQYF. DNA for the CDR3: TGTGCCAGCAGCTTATCGGCGGCGGCGGATAGCACAGATACGCAGTATTTT.